This T cell receptor beta chain was captured by sequencing in a study of regulatory T cells in long-lasting Graves disease. Combining iRepertoire HTBI primers with Arm-PCR of CDR3 regions, the authors built TCR beta libraries. TCRdb redid the calling of the multiplex PCR reads with MiXCR, one entry per CDR3 protein. The table lists about 450,000 distinct CDR3 sequences, about 15% of them singletons. V shed 4 bases and J shed 8 bases, with 12 bases lying between them. The CDR3 contains 12 residues. From germline, CDR1 is SGHRS and CDR2 YFSETQ. Described time point: newly diagnosed GD, antithyroid drugs for less than 3 months. Scientists built the TCR library using RNA that was extracted from PBMCs. This clonotype appeared a few times. The same sample was also used in a study of T cells in Graves' hyperthyroidism and ophthalmopathy.

This clonotype originated in a woman aged 45-60 years with Graves disease. The chain carries TRBV5-1 and TRBJ1-2; TRBD1 is a possible D gene (6 bases). The sequencing here drew on peripheral blood mononuclear cells (PBMCs), taken at new diagnosis, from a patient treated with antithyroid drugs. The CDR3 DNA sequence: TGCGCCAGCAGCCCCGGACAGCGGGGCTACACCTTC. Its translation is CASSPGQRGYTF.